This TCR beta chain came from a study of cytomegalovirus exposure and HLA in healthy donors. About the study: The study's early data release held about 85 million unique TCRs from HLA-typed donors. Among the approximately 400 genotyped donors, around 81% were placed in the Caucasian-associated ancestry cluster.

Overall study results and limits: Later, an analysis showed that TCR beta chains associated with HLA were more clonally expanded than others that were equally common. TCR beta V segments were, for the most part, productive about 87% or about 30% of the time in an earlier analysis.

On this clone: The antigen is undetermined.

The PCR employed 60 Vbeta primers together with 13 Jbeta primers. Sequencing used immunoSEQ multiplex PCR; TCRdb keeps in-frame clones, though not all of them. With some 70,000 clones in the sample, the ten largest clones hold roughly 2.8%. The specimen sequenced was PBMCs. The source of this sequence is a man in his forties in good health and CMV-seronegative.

CDR3 protein: CASGSSASNQPQHF. The CDR3 nucleotides read TGTGCCTCCGGGAGTTCAGCAAGCAATCAGCCCCAGCATTTT. The rearrangement joins TRBV19 to TRBJ1-5; D call uncertain. The CDR3 is 14 residues long. Trimming removed 11 bases at V and 1 base at J, with 15 bases between. Germline loops: CDR1 LNHDA, CDR2 SQIVND (reference sequence).